This T cell receptor beta chain was retrieved from a study of blood T cell repertoires in COVID-19. Study as a whole: Italy, Spain and the United States were the sources of the convalescent and acute COVID-19 samples.

The J segment lost 4 bases and the V segment lost 1 base, leaving 5 bases of the junction unmatched. The CDR3 is 16 amino acids. Germline assignment: CDR1 LGHNA and CDR2 YNFKEQ. Repertoires were generated with immunoSEQ multiplex PCR, while TCRdb's copy carries only in-frame clones and drops some. The sample holds 90,000 to 100,000 clones, about 83% seen once. This clonotype originated in a woman in her sixties with COVID-19, enrolled during active disease. The source material was peripheral blood. The chain employs TRBV4-2 and TRBJ2-3; TRBD1 matches at 10 bases. The CDR3 nucleotides read TGTGCCAGCAGCCAAGTAGGGACAGGGGTCCCAGATACGCAGTATTTT. Its protein product is CASSQVGTGVPDTQYF.